What follows is one T cell receptor (beta chain) and its context. Its cognate antigen is unknown. The sample comes from a study of T cells expressing NK-cell markers. Turning to the study itself: Obtained from sorted CD3+CD56+NKG2C+, CD3+CD56+NKG2C- and CD3+CD56-NKG2C+ T cells were the TCR beta repertoires.

TCRdb reworked the 5' RACE reads into one entry per CDR3 protein, no DNA. This sample contains about 260,000 distinct CDR3 sequences. Regarding the study as a whole: In a handful of donors, dominant clonotypes made up about 25-60.1% of CD3+CD56-NKG2C+ cells.

From germline, CDR1 is SGHNT and CDR2 YYREEE (reference sequence). CDR3 length: 19 residues. This receptor was taken from a man aged 18 to 30 in good health. Sequencing was performed on blood T cells: a sorted CD56 or NKG2C T cell subset, CD4+ or CD8+ T cells, or bulk PBMC T cells (not recorded which). The chain uses TRBV5-4 and TRBJ2-1; the TRBD2 assignment by TCRdb is unverifiable without DNA. Here the CDR3 reads CASSLAGTSGSWGRNEQFF. The full variable domain, with the rest looked up from reference TRBV5-4 and TRBJ2-1, is ETGVTQSPTHLIKTRGQQVTLRCSSQSGHNTVSWYQQALGQGPQFIFQYYREEENGRGNFPPRFSGLQFPNYSSELNVNALELDDSALYLCASSLAGTSGSWGRNEQFFGPGTRLTVL.